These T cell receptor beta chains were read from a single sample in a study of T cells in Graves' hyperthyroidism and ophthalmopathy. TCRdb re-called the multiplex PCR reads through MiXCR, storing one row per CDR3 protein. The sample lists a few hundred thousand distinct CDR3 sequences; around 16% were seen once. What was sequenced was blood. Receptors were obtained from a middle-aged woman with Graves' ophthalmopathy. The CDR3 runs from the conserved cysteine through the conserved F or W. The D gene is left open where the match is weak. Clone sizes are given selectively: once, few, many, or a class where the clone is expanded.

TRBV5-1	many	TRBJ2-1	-	TGCGCCAGCAGCTTGGTCGGGAGACACAATGAGCAGTTCTTC	CASSLVGRHNEQFF
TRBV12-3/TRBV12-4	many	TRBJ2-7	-	TGTGCCAGCAGTCAAGGACCGTCCCTTGAAGAGCAGTACTTC	CASSQGPSLEEQYF
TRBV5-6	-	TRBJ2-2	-	TGTGCCAGCAGCTCCCAACAACAGGGTACCGGGGAGCTGTTTTTT	CASSSQQQGTGELFF
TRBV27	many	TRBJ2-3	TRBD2	TGTGCCAGCAGTTTATACGTAGCGGGGAACACAGATACGCAGTATTTT	CASSLYVAGNTDTQYF
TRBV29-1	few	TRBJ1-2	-	TGCAGCGCTACCAACCGGGACTCTAACTATGGCTACACCTTC	CSATNRDSNYGYTF
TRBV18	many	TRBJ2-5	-	TGTGCCAGCAGCCCAGAAGAGACCCAGTACTTC	CASSPEETQYF
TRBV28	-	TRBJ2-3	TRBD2	TGTGCCAGCAGTCCGGGACTAGCGGGTAGCACAGGTACGCAGTATTTT	CASSPGLAGSTGTQYF
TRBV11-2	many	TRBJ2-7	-	TGTGCCAGCAGCTTAGTCTCCCCCGAGCAGTACTTC	CASSLVSPEQYF
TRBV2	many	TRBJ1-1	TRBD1	TGTGCCAGCCACGGGACAGGGGGCTTTCGGACTGAAGCTTTCTTT	CASHGTGGFRTEAFF
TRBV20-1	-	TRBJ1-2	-	TGCAGTGCTAGAGATCAAGGACTGAGATATGGCTACACCTTC	CSARDQGLRYGYTF
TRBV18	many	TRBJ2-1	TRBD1	TGTGCCAGCTCCCGGACAGGGGGGGGCGATGAGCAGTTCTTC	CASSRTGGGDEQFF
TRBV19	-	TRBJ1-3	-	TGTGCCAGTAGTATGACCGGCGTCTCTGGAAACACCATATATTTT	CASSMTGVSGNTIYF
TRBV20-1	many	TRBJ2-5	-	TGCAGTGCTAGAGCCCCCCCCCTACAGACCCAAGAGACCCAGTACTTC	CSARAPPLQTQETQYF
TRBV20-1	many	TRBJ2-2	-	TGCAGTGCTAGACAGAAGGGCAGGGAGGACACCGGGGAGCTGTTTTTT	CSARQKGREDTGELFF
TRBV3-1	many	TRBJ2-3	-	TGTGCCAGCAGCCAAGGGTTCGGTGGGACGGGGACCACAGATACGCAGTATTTT	CASSQGFGGTGTTDTQYF
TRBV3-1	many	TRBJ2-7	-	TGTGCCAGCAGCCAAGATCCGTACGAGCAGTACTTC	CASSQDPYEQYF
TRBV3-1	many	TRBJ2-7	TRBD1	TGTGCCAGCAGCAGTACAGGGGGCGGGGACTACGAGCAGTACTTC	CASSSTGGGDYEQYF
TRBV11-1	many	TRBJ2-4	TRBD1	TGTGCCAGCAGCTGGACAGGGGCCAAAAACATTCAGTACTTC	CASSWTGAKNIQYF
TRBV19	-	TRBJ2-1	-	TGTGCCAGTACCCTTTCGGAGGGGGCGAACTACAATGAGCAGTTCTTC	CASTLSEGANYNEQFF
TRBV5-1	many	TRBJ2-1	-	TGCGCCAGCAGCCGTGGACTAAGCAATGAGGATGAGCAGTTCTTC	CASSRGLSNEDEQFF
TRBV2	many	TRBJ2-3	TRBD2	TGTGCCAGCAAACGAGCTAGCGGGAGCGCAGATACGCAGTATTTT	CASKRASGSADTQYF
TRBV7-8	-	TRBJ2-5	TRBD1	TGTGCCAGCATCCCAGGGGGCACGGAGACCCAGTACTTC	CASIPGGTETQYF
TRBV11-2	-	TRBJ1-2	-	TGTGCCAGCAGCTTAGGAGCAGTTTCCTTCTATGGCTACATCTTC	CASSLGAVSFYGYIF
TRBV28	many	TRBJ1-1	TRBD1	TGTGCCAGCAGACAAGACAGGGCTTCGGGTGAAGCTTTCTTT	CASRQDRASGEAFF
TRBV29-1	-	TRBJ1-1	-	TGCAGGGGGAGAGGGACTGAAGCTTTCTTT	CRGRGTEAFF
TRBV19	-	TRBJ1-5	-	TGTGCCAGTAGGCTAAGAAGGAAAGACAGGTATCAGCCCCAGCATTTT	CASRLRRKDRYQPQHF
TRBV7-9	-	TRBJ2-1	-	TGTGCCAGCAGAAATGCGGGGTACAATGAGCAGTTCTTC	CASRNAGYNEQFF
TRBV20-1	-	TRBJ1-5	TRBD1	TGCAGTGCTAGACGGGGGACAGGGGATCAGCCCCAGCATTTT	CSARRGTGDQPQHF
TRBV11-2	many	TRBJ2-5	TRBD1	TGTGCCAGCAGCTCCCTCACTGGGGGACAGGGGAATTTAGAGACCCAGTACTTC	CASSSLTGGQGNLETQYF
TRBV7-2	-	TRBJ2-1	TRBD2	TGTGCCAGCAGCTTACTCGGGGGGGCTATGACGAATGAGCAGTTCTTC	CASSLLGGAMTNEQFF
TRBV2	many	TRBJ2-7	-	TGTGCCAGCACGAACCTGGGGCGTAGCTCCTACGAGCAGTACTTC	CASTNLGRSSYEQYF
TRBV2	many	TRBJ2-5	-	TGTGCCAGCAGAAGAAACTTGGGGCAGTACCAAGAGACCCAGTACTTC	CASRRNLGQYQETQYF
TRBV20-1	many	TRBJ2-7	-	TGCAGTGCTAGAGTCAGTGACTACGAGCAGTACTTC	CSARVSDYEQYF
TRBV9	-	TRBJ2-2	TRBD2	TGTGCCAGCAGCGCAGGGACTAGCGGTTACACCGGGGAGCTGTTTTTT	CASSAGTSGYTGELFF
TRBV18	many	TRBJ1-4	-	TGTGCCAGCTCACCAGGAGGGCGGAGTGAAAAACTGTTTTTT	CASSPGGRSEKLFF
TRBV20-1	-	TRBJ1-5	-	TGCAGTGCTACACAGGGCGGGGAGGATCAGCCCCAGCATTTT	CSATQGGEDQPQHF